This TCR beta chain was identified in a study of control samples from healthy donors and cancer patients. Sequenced by immunoSEQ multiplex PCR; TCRdb stores in-frame clones only, minus some. The table lists more than 85,000 clones, about 91% of them singletons. CDR1 is LNHDA and CDR2 is SQIVND in the germline V gene (reference sequence). CDR3 length: 16 residues. The V segment lost 1 base and the J segment 0 bases; nucleotides outside the gene matches: 3. V is TRBV19 and J is TRBJ2-1, with 7 bases matching TRBD1. Sequenced: blood. This TCR came from a woman aged 18-35 years in good health. The CDR3 here is CASSIGQGLSYNEQFF. CDR3 in DNA: TGTGCCAGTAGTATAGGACAGGGCCTCTCCTACAATGAGCAGTTCTTC.